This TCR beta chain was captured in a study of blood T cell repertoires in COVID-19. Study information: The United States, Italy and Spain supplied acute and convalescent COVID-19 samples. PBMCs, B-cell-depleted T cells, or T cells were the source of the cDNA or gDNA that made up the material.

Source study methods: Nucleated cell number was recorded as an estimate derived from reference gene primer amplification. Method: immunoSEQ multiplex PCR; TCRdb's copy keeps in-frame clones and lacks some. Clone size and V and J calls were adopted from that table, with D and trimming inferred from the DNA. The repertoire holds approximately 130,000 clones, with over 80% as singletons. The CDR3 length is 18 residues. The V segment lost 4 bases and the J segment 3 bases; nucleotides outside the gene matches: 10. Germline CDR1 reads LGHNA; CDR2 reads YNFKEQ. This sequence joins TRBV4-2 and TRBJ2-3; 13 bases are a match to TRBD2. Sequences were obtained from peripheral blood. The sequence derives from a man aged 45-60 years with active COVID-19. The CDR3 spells CASSPTSGGARGTDTQYF. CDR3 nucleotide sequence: TGTGCCAGCAGCCCCACTAGCGGGGGGGCCCGGGGGACAGATACGCAGTATTTT.